Below are 19 T cell receptor beta chains sequenced from a single sample in a study of blood T cell repertoires in COVID-19. Produced via immunoSEQ multiplex PCR; TCRdb's table is partial and in-frame only. The table has approximately 28,000 clones, approximately 64% seen once. Sequencing used peripheral blood. These receptors originate from a man aged 55 to 70 with active or convalescent COVID-19.

The chain recombines TRBV30 with TRBJ1-5; D gene unclear. The CDR3 spans 15 residues. Germline-derived CDR1 and CDR2 are GTSNPN and SVGIG (reference sequence). Trimming stripped 2 bases from V and 5 bases from J, with 16 bases between. In DNA form, the CDR3 reads TGTGCCTGGAGTCGAGGTTTATTAGGCGATCAGCCCCAGCATTTT. Translated: CAWSRGLLGDQPQHF.

The rearrangement uses TRBV4-1 and TRBJ2-3, with 9 nucleotides matching TRBD1. Losses at the gene ends were 0 bases for V and 12 bases for J; bases not matched to a gene: 7. The CDR3 loop spans 14 amino acids. Germline CDR1 reads MGHRA; CDR2 reads YSYEKL. In DNA form, the CDR3 reads TGCGCCAGCAGCCAAGAATCGAGGGGACAGGGACAGTATTTT. Residues: CASSQESRGQGQYF.

J is TRBJ1-4 and V is TRBV21-1; TRBD1 was called by the table and not checked on the DNA. TRBV21-1 is labeled a pseudogene. The CDR3 length is 16 residues. The CDR3 DNA is TGTGCCAGCAGGATATGGCAGGGGGGCTTTAATGAAAAACTGTTTTTT. Its translation: CASRIWQGGFNEKLFF.

This clone was recorded once. The rearrangement links TRBV5-8 to TRBJ2-7; 7 bases agree with TRBD1. This CDR3 spans 15 amino acids. The V segment lost 4 bases and the J segment 0 bases; nucleotides outside the gene matches: 7. The germline V gene encodes CDR1 SGHTS and CDR2 YDEGEE. The CDR3 coding sequence is TGTGCCAGCAGCACCCAGGGGGTCGCCTCCTACGAGCAGTACTTC. Protein sequence: CASSTQGVASYEQYF.

The count of this clone is one. The V and J genes are TRBV20-1 and TRBJ1-4; 7 bases line up with TRBD1. This CDR3 region has 15 residues. The germline CDR1 and CDR2 sequences are DFQATT and SNEGSKA (reference sequence). V was pared by 3 bases and J by 4 bases, with 8 bases of the junction left unmatched. CDR3 sequence reads: CSASRSGQNNEKLFF. The CDR3 nucleotides are TGCAGTGCTAGTCGCTCGGGACAGAATAATGAAAAACTGTTTTTT.

This clone was recorded only once. The chain combines TRBV19 with TRBJ1-3; possible D gene TRBD1, 5 bases. V was trimmed by 6 bases and J by 5 bases, leaving 20 bases between them. Germline V gene lookup returns CDR1 LNHDA and CDR2 SQIVND (reference sequence). The CDR3 has 16 amino acids. CDR3 DNA sequence: TGTGCCAGTAGCCTCAAAACCTCAGGGAGGAGAAACACCATATATTTT. Its translation: CASSLKTSGRRNTIYF.

The CDR3: CASSPKARQYQETQYF. The CDR3, as DNA: TGTGCCAGCAGTCCCAAAGCCCGACAGTACCAAGAGACCCAGTACTTC. The chain is built from TRBV27 and TRBJ2-5; D perhaps matches TRBD1 (5 bases). CDR1 and CDR2 from the germline V gene are MNHEY and SMNVEV (reference sequence). V was trimmed by 5 bases and J by 0 bases, leaving 16 bases between them. The length of the CDR3 is 16 residues.

The J gene is TRBJ1-2, the V gene TRBV3-1 (or the pseudogene TRBV3-2), with D unresolved. Looked up from germline, CDR1 is LGHDT and CDR2 is YNNKEL (reference sequence). The CDR3 spans 13 residues. With 1 base removed from V and 2 bases from J, the gap between germline ends came to 5 bases. In DNA, the CDR3 is TGTGCCAGCAGCCAAGCACAGAACTATGGCTACACCTTC. Translation: CASSQAQNYGYTF.

This clone appeared once. This chain joins TRBV3-1 (or the pseudogene TRBV3-2) and TRBJ1-4, with D possibly being TRBD1 (5 bases). The ends were cut back, 4 bases at V and 7 bases at J, with 16 bases in the middle. The germline V gene encodes CDR1 LGHDT and CDR2 YNNKEL (reference sequence). CDR3 length: 15 amino acids. The CDR3, as DNA: TGTGCCAGCAGCCCACTTGGGGGGAATGCTGAAAAACTGTTTTTT. Translating it yields CASSPLGGNAEKLFF.

This clone was found a few times. The chain recombines TRBV5-1 with TRBJ2-7; maybe TRBD1 (6 bases). Germline V gene sequence: CDR1 SGHRS, CDR2 YFSETQ. V lost 0 bases, J lost 2 bases, and 6 bases lay in between. The CDR3 contains 13 residues. The CDR3 region is CASSLDRAYEQYF. CDR3 in DNA: TGCGCCAGCAGCTTGGACAGGGCCTACGAGCAGTACTTC.

This sequence joins TRBV18 and TRBJ1-4; TRBD1 might be the D (6 bases). The CDR3 loop spans 17 amino acids. Germline values: CDR1 KGHSH, CDR2 LQKENI. V was pared by 4 bases and J by 4 bases, with 19 bases between. Here the CDR3 reads CASSRFLGTQYNEKLFF. CDR3 in DNA: TGTGCCAGCTCACGTTTTCTCGGGACACAGTATAATGAAAAACTGTTTTTT. Full variable domain (rest looked up from reference TRBV18 and TRBJ1-4): NAGVMQNPRHLVRRRGQEARLRCSPMKGHSHVYWYRQLPEEGLKFMVYLQKENIIDESGMPKERFSAEFPKEGPSILRIQQVVRGDSAAYFCASSRFLGTQYNEKLFFGSGTQLSVL.

The chain carries TRBV27 and TRBJ1-1; the D is unclear. CDR1 and CDR2 from the germline V gene are MNHEY and SMNVEV (reference sequence). The CDR3 runs to 13 residues. Trimming removed 5 bases from V and 0 bases from J, with 7 bases in between. This chain's CDR3 is CASSPGLNTEAFF. Written as DNA, the CDR3 is TGTGCCAGCAGTCCGGGGTTGAACACTGAAGCTTTCTTT.

V is TRBV29-1 and J is TRBJ2-3; possible D gene TRBD1, 5 bases. The germline V gene has CDR1 SQVTM and CDR2 ANQGSEA. V was pared by 0 bases and J by 2 bases, with 12 bases between. CDR3 length: 15 residues. CDR3 DNA sequence: TGCAGCGTTGAAGATCCAGGGAAGAACACAGATACGCAGTATTTT. Its translation: CSVEDPGKNTDTQYF.

There are a few counts of this clone. The chain carries TRBV19 and TRBJ1-5, with TRBD1 matching over 9 bases. The CDR3 totals 17 residues. J lost 0 bases, V lost 4 bases, and 7 bases had no gene match. From germline, CDR1 is LNHDA and CDR2 SQIVND (reference sequence). The CDR3 sequence is CASSTRQGVVSNQPQHF. The CDR3 DNA follows: TGTGCCAGTAGTACCCGACAGGGGGTGGTTAGCAATCAGCCCCAGCATTTT.

The V and J genes are TRBV12-3 or TRBV12-4 and TRBJ1-1, with a possible D match to TRBD1 (6 bases). The germline V and J ends were trimmed by 6 bases and 3 bases, with 11 bases remaining between them. This CDR3 region has 13 residues. CDR3 DNA: TGTGCCAGCAGACAGGGTTTAGACACTGAAGCTTTCTTT. This translates into CASRQGLDTEAFF.

This clone was detected a few times. The chain couples TRBV19 to TRBJ1-2, with 7 bases identical to TRBD1. The CDR3 is 16 residues long. CDR1 and CDR2 from the germline V gene are LNHDA and SQIVND (reference sequence). V lost 4 bases, J lost 5 bases, and 13 bases stayed unmatched. The CDR3 loop reads CASSRVGTDLGYGYTF. CDR3 DNA sequence: TGTGCCAGTAGTAGGGTCGGGACAGACCTTGGGTATGGCTACACCTTC. Based on the CDR3 plus reference TRBV19 and TRBJ1-2, the full variable domain is DGGITQSPKYLFRKEGQNVTLSCEQNLNHDAMYWYRQDPGQGLRLIYYSQIVNDFQKGDIAEGYSVSREKKESFPLTVTSAQKNPTAFYLCASSRVGTDLGYGYTFGSGTRLTVV.

The chain recombines TRBV5-1 with TRBJ1-4; tentatively, D is TRBD1 (6 bases). Deletions cut 3 bases from V and 8 bases from J, with 14 bases between. This CDR3 spans 14 amino acids. Germline V gene data show CDR1 as SGHRS and CDR2 as YFSETQ. Written as DNA, the CDR3 is TGCGCCAGCAGCTGGGGACATCGGGGCGAAAAACTGTTTTTT. Its protein is CASSWGHRGEKLFF.

This sequence joins TRBV13 and TRBJ1-3; D unresolved. V lost 0 bases and J 4 bases, leaving 4 bases between the germline ends. Germline lookup yields CDR1 PRHDT and CDR2 FYEKMQ (reference sequence). The CDR3 loop spans 13 amino acids. CDR3 amino acids: CASSLGRGNTIYF. The CDR3 DNA is TGTGCCAGCAGCTTAGGCAGGGGAAACACCATATATTTT.

By proportion, this clone is medium-sized. The chain couples TRBV6-4 to TRBJ1-1; D possibly corresponds to TRBD1 (5 bases). Between the trimmed V and J ends, which lost 4 bases and 0 bases, there was a span of 9 bases. The CDR3 runs 14 residues. Germline CDR1 is MRHNA and CDR2 is SNTAGT. CDR3 in DNA: TGTGCCAGCAGTGCGGGGGGAGTGAACACTGAAGCTTTCTTT. It yields the protein CASSAGGVNTEAFF.